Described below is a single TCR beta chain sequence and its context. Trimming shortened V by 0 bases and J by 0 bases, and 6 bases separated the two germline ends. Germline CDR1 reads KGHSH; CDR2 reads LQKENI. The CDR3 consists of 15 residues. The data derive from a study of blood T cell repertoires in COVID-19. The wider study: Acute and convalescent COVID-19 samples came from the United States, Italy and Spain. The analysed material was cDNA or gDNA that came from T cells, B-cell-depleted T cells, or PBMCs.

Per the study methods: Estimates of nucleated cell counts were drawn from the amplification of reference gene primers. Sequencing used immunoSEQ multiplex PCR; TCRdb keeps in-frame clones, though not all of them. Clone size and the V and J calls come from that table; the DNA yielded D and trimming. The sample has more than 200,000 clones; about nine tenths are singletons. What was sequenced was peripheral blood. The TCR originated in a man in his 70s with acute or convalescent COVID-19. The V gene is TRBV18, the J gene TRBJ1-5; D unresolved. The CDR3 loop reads CASSPPGSSNQPQHF. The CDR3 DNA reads TGTGCCAGCTCACCACCGGGGAGTAGCAATCAGCCCCAGCATTTT.